Described below is a single T cell receptor (beta chain) sequence and its context. The data are from a study of cytomegalovirus exposure and HLA in healthy donors. This CDR3 has 19 residues. Unmatched junction bases numbered 9, after V lost 0 bases and J lost 3 bases. Germline V gene lookup returns CDR1 SGDLS and CDR2 YYNGEE. Both 60 Vbeta primers and 13 Jbeta primers went into the PCR. Profiling relied on immunoSEQ multiplex PCR, and the TCRdb table lists in-frame clones only, not all of them. The table shows around 170,000 clones, with approximately 79% occurring only once. The chain uses TRBV9 and TRBJ2-3; TRBD2 matches at 14 bases. The sample consisted of PBMCs. The clonotype comes from a woman aged 40 to 49 in good health and CMV-seronegative. The CDR3 region has the DNA TGTGCCAGCAGCGTAGGGGGGACTAGCGGGAGTACGAGGACAGATACGCAGTATTTT. Amino acid sequence: CASSVGGTSGSTRTDTQYF.